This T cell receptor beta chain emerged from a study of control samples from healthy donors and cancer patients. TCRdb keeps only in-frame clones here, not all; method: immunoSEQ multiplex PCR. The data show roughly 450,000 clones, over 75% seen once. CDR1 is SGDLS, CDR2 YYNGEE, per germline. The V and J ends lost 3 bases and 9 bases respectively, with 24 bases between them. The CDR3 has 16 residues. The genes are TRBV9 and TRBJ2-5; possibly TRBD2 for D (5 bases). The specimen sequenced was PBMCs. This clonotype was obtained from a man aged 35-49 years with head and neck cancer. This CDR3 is CASSERAGPSDGAQYF. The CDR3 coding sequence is TGTGCCAGCAGCGAACGGGCCGGCCCAAGCGACGGGGCCCAGTACTTC.